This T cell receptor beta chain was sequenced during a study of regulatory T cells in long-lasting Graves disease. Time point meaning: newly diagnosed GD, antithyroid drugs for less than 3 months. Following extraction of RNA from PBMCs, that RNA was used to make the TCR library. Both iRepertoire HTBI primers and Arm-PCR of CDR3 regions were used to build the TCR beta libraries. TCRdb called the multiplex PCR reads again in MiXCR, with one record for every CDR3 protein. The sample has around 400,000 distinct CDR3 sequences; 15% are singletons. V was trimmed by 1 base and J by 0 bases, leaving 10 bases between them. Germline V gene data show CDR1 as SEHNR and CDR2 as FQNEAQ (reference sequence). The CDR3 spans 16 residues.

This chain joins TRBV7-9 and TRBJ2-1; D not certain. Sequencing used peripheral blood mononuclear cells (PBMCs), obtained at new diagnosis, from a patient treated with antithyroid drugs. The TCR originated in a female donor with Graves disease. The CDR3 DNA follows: TGTGCCAGCAGCTTAGTTGGGCCTAGCTCCTACAATGAGCAGTTCTTC. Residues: CASSLVGPSSYNEQFF.